One and the same sample provided the 20 T cell receptor beta chains below, sequenced in a study of CD8 T cells in ankylosing spondylitis. TCRdb re-called the 5' RACE reads through MiXCR, storing one row per CDR3 protein. Counted here are some 200,000 distinct CDR3 sequences, about 13% occurring once; the ten biggest clones make up about 15%. Sequences were obtained from blood, either unsorted or a sorted T cell fraction (not recorded which). The receptors were gathered from a male donor with ankylosing spondylitis or in good health (not recorded which).

This clonotype was seen a handful of times. This chain uses TRBV3-1 with TRBJ2-3, with TRBD2 matching over 11 bases. Germline V gene lookup returns CDR1 LGHDT and CDR2 YNNKEL (reference sequence). This CDR3 spans 15 amino acids. The V segment lost 4 bases and the J segment 1 base; nucleotides outside the gene matches: 1. CDR3 loop: CASSRSGGGTDTQYF. Written as DNA, the CDR3 is TGTGCCAGCAGCCGTAGCGGGGGGGGCACAGATACGCAGTATTTT.

The chain is built from TRBV27 and TRBJ2-3; no firm D call. Trimming removed 5 bases at V and 4 bases at J, with 16 bases between. Germline assignment: CDR1 MNHEY and CDR2 SMNVEV (reference sequence). This CDR3 has 15 amino acids. CDR3 nucleotide sequence: TGTGCCAGCAGTCCCTCACTAAACCGCGCAGATACGCAGTATTTT. Its protein product is CASSPSLNRADTQYF.

This clonotype was counted a few times. This chain uses TRBV12-3 or TRBV12-4 with TRBJ2-2; 14 bases match TRBD2. The CDR3 runs 17 residues. After removal of 5 bases from V and 7 bases from J, the junction contained 9 bases not matched to a gene. The CDR3 loop reads CASSPEGLAGAGGELFF. CDR3 sequence (DNA): TGTGCCAGCAGTCCAGAGGGACTAGCGGGAGCGGGCGGGGAGCTGTTTTTT.

The sample holds a few counts of this clonotype. The chain has TRBV15 and TRBJ2-5, with D possibly being TRBD2 (5 bases). V was trimmed by 5 bases and J by 0 bases, leaving 13 bases between them. This CDR3 spans 15 amino acids. Germline values: CDR1 LNHNV, CDR2 YYDKDF (reference sequence). As DNA, the CDR3 is TGTGCCACCAGCCGGGGATATACTGACCAAGAGACCCAGTACTTC. Translated: CATSRGYTDQETQYF.

This clonotype was seen only a few times. J is TRBJ2-1 and V is TRBV30; 8 bases are shared with TRBD2. V shed 0 bases, J shed 8 bases, and the junction held 9 bases outside the gene matches. The CDR3 is 15 residues long. Germline lookup yields CDR1 GTSNPN and CDR2 SVGIG (reference sequence). CDR3 in amino acids: CAWSVLGGAIDEQFF. The DNA for the CDR3 is TGTGCCTGGAGTGTACTCGGGGGGGCCATCGATGAGCAGTTCTTC. Combining the CDR3 with reference TRBV30 and TRBJ2-1 gives the whole variable domain SQTIHQWPATLVQPVGSPLSLECTVEGTSNPNLYWYRQAAGRGLQLLFYSVGIGQISSEVPQNLSASRPQDRQFILSSKKLLLSDSGFYLCAWSVLGGAIDEQFFGPGTRLTVL.

This clonotype was found a few times. The DNA for the CDR3 is TGCAGCGTTGACTTATCCGGGACTGACTATGGCTACACCTTC. It encodes CSVDLSGTDYGYTF. The gene calls are TRBV29-1 and TRBJ1-2; a possible D gene is TRBD1 (5 bases). The CDR3 has 14 amino acids. In germline, CDR1 is SQVTM, CDR2 ANQGSEA. V was trimmed by 3 bases and J by 3 bases, leaving 14 bases between them.

V and J are TRBV12-3 or TRBV12-4 and TRBJ2-7, with 11 positions matching TRBD1. Losses at the gene ends were 1 base for V and 7 bases for J; bases not matched to a gene: 3. The CDR3 covers 14 residues. The CDR3 nucleotides read TGTGCCAGCAGTTTAGTTGGGACAGGGGGTGAGCAGTACTTC. Translating gives CASSLVGTGGEQYF.

This clonotype was recorded a few times. This chain uses TRBV5-5 with TRBJ1-1, with D tentatively TRBD1 (5 bases). CDR1 and CDR2 (germline): SGHKS, YYEKEE (reference sequence). The CDR3 contains 14 residues. V was pared by 0 bases and J by 5 bases, with 11 bases between. CDR3 sequence (DNA): TGTGCCAGCAGCTTGGGGGATCGGGGGACTGAAGCTTTCTTT. Amino acid sequence: CASSLGDRGTEAFF.

This clonotype has a handful of counts. The chain carries TRBV12-3 or TRBV12-4 and TRBJ2-3; D possibly corresponds to TRBD1 (6 bases). The CDR3 is 15 residues long. Trimming shortened V by 6 bases and J by 2 bases, and 15 bases separated the two germline ends. This CDR3 reads CASRPTGPLTDTQYF. DNA for the CDR3: TGTGCCAGCAGACCCACAGGGCCCCTCACAGATACGCAGTATTTT.

This clonotype appeared a few times. The rearrangement uses TRBV12-3 or TRBV12-4 and TRBJ2-7, with D possibly matching TRBD2 (6 bases). CDR3 length: 14 residues. V was clipped by 6 bases and J by 6 bases, with 18 bases between them. Here the CDR3 DNA reads TGTGCCAGCAGCCATACCGGGGGATGGGGCGAGCAGTACTTC. It specifies CASSHTGGWGEQYF.

This chain uses TRBV2 with TRBJ2-2, with 10 bases that match TRBD2. CDR1 SNHLY and CDR2 FYNNEI come from the germline V gene. The ends lost 5 bases at V and 1 base at J; junction bases unmatched: 4. The CDR3 totals 16 residues. The CDR3 DNA is TGTGCCAGCAGTTTTCCTAGCGGGAGGAACACCGGGGAGCTGTTTTTT. It translates to CASSFPSGRNTGELFF.

This clonotype was found many times. The rearrangement joins TRBV5-1 to TRBJ2-2; no definite D call. This CDR3 comprises 11 residues. The V gene's germline CDR1 is SGHRS and CDR2 YFSETQ. Trimming took 1 base from V and 7 from J, leaving 2 bases between them. The CDR3 loop reads CASSLNGELFF. The CDR3 coding sequence is TGCGCCAGCAGCTTGAACGGGGAGCTGTTTTTT.

The chain has TRBV5-5 and TRBJ2-3; 11 nucleotides align to TRBD2. Germline V gene lookup returns CDR1 SGHKS and CDR2 YYEKEE (reference sequence). This CDR3 is 16 amino acids long. With V trimmed by 1 base and J by 4 bases, 5 bases remained unmatched. CDR3 bases: TGTGCCAGCAGCTTGCTTCTAGCGGGGGGTGCAGATACGCAGTATTTT. Its translation is CASSLLLAGGADTQYF.

The chain is built from TRBV25-1 and TRBJ2-2; 9 positions agree with TRBD2. The J segment lost 6 bases and the V segment lost 4 bases, leaving 3 bases of the junction unmatched. Germline CDR1 MGHDK, CDR2 SYGVNS. The CDR3 runs 14 residues. The CDR3 reads CASSAAGGAGELFF. As DNA, the CDR3 is TGTGCCAGCAGTGCCGCGGGAGGGGCCGGGGAGCTGTTTTTT. Using reference TRBV25-1 and TRBJ2-2 for the parts outside the CDR3, the full variable domain is EADIYQTPRYLVIGTGKKITLECSQTMGHDKMYWYQQDPGMELHLIHYSYGVNSTEKGDLSSESTVSRIRTEHFPLTLESARPSHTSQYLCASSAAGGAGELFFGEGSRLTVL.

This clonotype was seen a handful of times. The chain recombines TRBV12-3 or TRBV12-4 with TRBJ2-1, with D possibly being TRBD2 (5 bases). CDR3 length equals 13 residues. Trimming took 5 bases from V and 4 from J, leaving 9 bases between them. CDR3 nucleotides: TGTGCCAGCAGTAACGGGGATTACAATGAGCAGTTCTTC. It specifies CASSNGDYNEQFF.

This clonotype was observed a handful of times. V gene TRBV7-9 combines with J gene TRBJ2-1, with 7 bases lining up with TRBD1. Germline V gene data show CDR1 as SEHNR and CDR2 as FQNEAQ (reference sequence). Unmatched junction bases numbered 9, after V lost 6 bases and J lost 7 bases. The CDR3 has 14 amino acids. The CDR3: CASRGLNRGNEQFF. For the CDR3, the DNA is TGTGCCAGCAGGGGCCTAAACAGGGGAAATGAGCAGTTCTTC.

This chain links TRBV3-1 with TRBJ2-1; TRBD2 agrees at 10 bases. The J segment lost 1 base and the V segment lost 1 base, leaving 1 base of the junction unmatched. The CDR3 covers 16 residues. The germline V gene encodes CDR1 LGHDT and CDR2 YNNKEL (reference sequence). The CDR3 nucleotides are TGTGCCAGCAGCCAAGTACTAGCGGGGTCCTACAATGAGCAGTTCTTC. It translates to CASSQVLAGSYNEQFF.

The CDR3 nucleotides are TGTGCCAGCAGCGCCAGAGAAGACACTGAAGCTTTCTTT. Translating gives CASSAREDTEAFF. The chain employs TRBV9 and TRBJ1-1, with unresolved D. From germline, CDR1 is SGDLS and CDR2 YYNGEE. The V and J ends lost 3 bases and 3 bases respectively, with 9 bases between them. CDR3 length equals 13 residues. Variable domain in full (rest from reference TRBV9 and TRBJ1-1): DSGVTQTPKHLITATGQRVTLRCSPRSGDLSVYWYQQSLDQGLQFLIQYYNGEERAKGNILERFSAQQFPDLHSELNLSSLELGDSALYFCASSAREDTEAFFGQGTRLTVV.

This clonotype has at least ten counts. A junction boundary mismatches the germline segment, possibly from a read error. The rearrangement links TRBV27 to TRBJ2-1; 14 nucleotides match TRBD2. This CDR3 is 13 amino acids long. The germline gives CDR1 MNHEY, CDR2 SMNVEV (reference sequence). The CDR3 nucleotides are TGTGCCAGCAGTTTGACTAGCGGGGGGGAGCAATTCTTC. The encoded protein is CASSLTSGGEQFF.

This clonotype appeared many times. The V gene is TRBV4-1, the J gene TRBJ2-7, with 8 bases identical to TRBD1. In germline, CDR1 is MGHRA, CDR2 YSYEKL. The CDR3 is made up of 13 amino acids. The V and J ends lost 4 bases and 3 bases, in that order; junction bases with no gene match: 2. Written as DNA, the CDR3 is TGCGCCAGCAGCCTCGACAGGGGCTACGAGCAGTACTTC. Protein sequence: CASSLDRGYEQYF.